This TCR beta chain was obtained from a study of cytomegalovirus exposure and HLA in healthy donors. Whole-study context: There were 65 million to 85 million unique TCRs (from HLA-typed donors) in an early data release. General study points: Exclusion applied to some V segments, including TRBV6-2 and TRBV6-3, as they were indistinguishable. The presence/absence work took it that sequencing depth was about the same across donors. A later analysis reported that several of the most significant clusters appeared to be linked to common viral pathogens, among them Epstein-Barr virus.

This clone was picked up one time. The antigen remains unidentified. The germline CDR1 and CDR2 sequences are KGHSH and LQKENI. Trimming left V 3 bases short and J 1 base short, with 6 bases between. The CDR3 consists of 13 residues. The PCR had 60 Vbeta and 13 Jbeta primers. TCRdb keeps only in-frame clones here, not all; method: immunoSEQ multiplex PCR. Among 200,000 to 300,000 clones listed, about 86% were seen once. The rearrangement uses TRBV18 and TRBJ1-1; D is unresolved. Sequencing used PBMCs. This sequence originates from a woman aged 55-75 years in good health and CMV-seropositive. The CDR3 nucleotides read TGTGCCAGCTCACCCACACCGAACACTGAAGCTTTCTTT. Translation: CASSPTPNTEAFF. Using reference TRBV18 and TRBJ1-1 for the parts outside the CDR3, the full variable domain is NAGVMQNPRHLVRRRGQEARLRCSPMKGHSHVYWYRQLPEEGLKFMVYLQKENIIDESGMPKERFSAEFPKEGPSILRIQQVVRGDSAAYFCASSPTPNTEAFFGQGTRLTVV.